The clone carrying this T cell receptor (beta chain) was detected many times. As yet, its antigen is unknown. The entry originates in a study of identical twins. Whole-study findings and limits: It was possible that invariant MAIT and iNKT cells partly confounded the zero-insertion analyses. In cord blood, abundant beta clonotypes had fewer insertions; memory showed no trend. Some out-of-frame alpha sequences were shared by twins, and these showed excess low generation probability.

Healthy Caucasian individuals made up all the donors. In TCRdb, the 5' RACE reads were re-called with MiXCR into one record per CDR3 protein. The sample contains fewer than 800,000 distinct CDR3 sequences, roughly 7.1% of which appear only once. V was cut by 6 bases and J by 6 bases, with 23 bases left in between. Per the germline V gene, CDR1 is SQVTM and CDR2 is ANQGSEA. The CDR3 runs 15 residues. This same sample was also part of a study on yellow fever vaccine responses in identical twins.

The V and J genes are TRBV29-1 and TRBJ1-1; no clear D gene. This sequence originates from a young woman in good health. Sequencing used PBMCs. CDR3 coding DNA: TGCAGCGTCCAGACCCCTTCGAACCCGGCCCCTGAAGCTTTCTTT. Amino acid sequence: CSVQTPSNPAPEAFF.